A single sample is the source of the 9 T cell receptor beta chains below, sequenced in a study of naive and memory T cell subsets. Treatment reported: skin biopsy from PPD injection site in Mantoux-positive individual. The library had UMIs added by 3' ligation of an oligonucleotide to TCR cDNA. Ligated cDNA underwent four rounds of PCR with nested alpha and beta constant region primers and SP2. TCRdb itself ran the UMI-ligation and nested PCR reads through MiXCR, one entry per CDR3 protein. The sample lists under 35,000 distinct CDR3 sequences; 5.5% to 7.5% were seen once. The material sequenced was skin, taken from a tuberculin skin test site. These receptors originate from an adult in good health.

This clonotype was recorded at least ten times. The chain uses TRBV7-2 and TRBJ1-1, with D maybe TRBD1 (5 bases). This CDR3 is built from 16 residues. V was pared by 6 bases and J by 0 bases, with 17 bases between. The germline V gene encodes CDR1 SGHTA and CDR2 FQGNSA. CDR3 nucleotides: TGTGCCAGCAGTTTGCTCAGGGTAGGGATGAACACTGAAGCTTTCTTT. It translates to CASSLLRVGMNTEAFF.

On this clonotype: An end of the junction differs from the germline gene, which may be a read error. The chain employs TRBV6-4 and TRBJ1-6, with 7 bases identical to TRBD1. CDR1 is MRHNA and CDR2 is SNTAGT in the germline V gene. The CDR3 consists of 19 residues. CDR3 nucleotide sequence: TGTGCCAGCAGTGACTCGAAGTTTTGTTCGGGACAGCTAAATTCACCCCACCACTTT. Protein product: CASSDSKFCSGQLNSPHHF.

The chain has TRBV7-2 and TRBJ1-1; no reliable D call. With 5 bases removed from V and 0 bases from J, the gap between germline ends came to 7 bases. Per germline, CDR1 SGHTA and CDR2 FQGNSA. CDR3 size: 13 residues. The CDR3 DNA is TGTGCCAGCAGCCCATATTTGAACACTGAAGCTTTCTTT. It is translated as CASSPYLNTEAFF.

This clonotype appeared many times. The rearrangement links TRBV29-1 to TRBJ2-5; no reliable D call. CDR1 and CDR2 (germline): SQVTM, ANQGSEA. The ends were cut back, 8 bases at V and 1 base at J, with 14 bases in the middle. This CDR3 region has 13 residues. The CDR3 DNA is TGCAGCTTTGGGATCCTGGGCCAAGAGACCCAGTACTTC. It translates to CSFGILGQETQYF. Filled out from reference TRBV29-1 and TRBJ2-5, the complete variable domain reads SAVISQKPSRDICQRGTSLTIQCQVDSQVTMMFWYRQQPGQSLTLIATANQGSEATYESGFVIDKFPISRPNLTFSTLTVSNMSPEDSSIYLCSFGILGQETQYFGPGTRLLVL.

This clonotype was picked up many times. This chain connects TRBV20-1 to TRBJ2-1; D is ambiguous. From germline, CDR1 is DFQATT and CDR2 SNEGSKA (reference sequence). Trimming removed 0 bases from V and 12 bases from J, with 15 bases in between. The CDR3 has 13 residues. For the CDR3, the DNA is TGCAGTGCTAGAGATCCCCTATTAAGTGGGCAGTTCTTC. Amino acids: CSARDPLLSGQFF.

As concerns this clonotype: This sequence may be a read error, since a much larger clone differs from it by one base. V usage is TRBV5-1 and J usage is TRBJ2-2; D possibly uses TRBD1 or TRBD2 (5 bases each). This CDR3 comprises 14 residues. The germline V gene encodes CDR1 SGHRS and CDR2 YFSETQ. CDR3 sequence reads: CASRLGDVTGELFF. The CDR3 nucleotides read TGCGCCAGCAGATTGGGGGACGTCACCGGGGAGCTGTTTTTT.

This clonotype was picked up many times. The rearrangement links TRBV6-6 to TRBJ1-3; D possibly corresponds to TRBD1 (6 bases). The CDR3 has 16 amino acids. The V end lost 6 bases, the J end lost 0 bases, and 15 bases lay between the germline ends. The germline V gene has CDR1 MNHNY and CDR2 SVGAGI (reference sequence). The CDR3 sequence: CASRSGTTGSGNTIYF. The CDR3 DNA is TGTGCCAGCAGGTCCGGGACAACAGGCTCTGGAAACACCATATATTTT.

The genes are TRBV29-1 and TRBJ1-1; 8 bases fit TRBD1. The germline CDR1 and CDR2 sequences are SQVTM and ANQGSEA. J gave up 10 bases and V 7 bases, and 14 bases lay outside the gene matches. The CDR3 has 13 amino acids. The CDR3 region has the DNA TGCAGCGCCGTAATACGACAGGGGCTTCGAGCTTTCTTT. Its translation: CSAVIRQGLRAFF.

This clonotype was observed at least ten times. The rearrangement links TRBV19 to TRBJ1-1, with a weak D call TRBD1 (6 bases). Germline loops: CDR1 LNHDA, CDR2 SQIVND (reference sequence). The CDR3 extends over 14 amino acids. With 3 bases removed from V and 4 bases from J, the gap between germline ends came to 12 bases. CDR3 residues: CASSITRGLTEAFF. As DNA, the CDR3 is TGTGCCAGTAGTATTACCCGGGGGCTCACTGAAGCTTTCTTT.